These 5 T cell receptor beta chains share one sample of origin, sequenced in a study of blood T cell repertoires in COVID-19. Profiling relied on immunoSEQ multiplex PCR, and the TCRdb table lists in-frame clones only, not all of them. This sample yields a few hundred thousand clones, of which nearly 90% are seen a single time; approximately 5% belongs to the top ten. Material for sequencing was PBMCs or T cells enriched from blood (not recorded which). These receptors all come from a woman in her 30s who had recovered from COVID-19.

The chain employs TRBV19 and TRBJ2-5; tentative D call: TRBD1 (5 bases). CDR3 length: 14 residues. V was pared by 0 bases and J by 9 bases, with 14 bases between. Germline CDR1 LNHDA, CDR2 SQIVND (reference sequence). The CDR3 nucleotides are TGTGCCAGTAGTATAGACCGGACACTACGGGCCCAGTACTTC. Translation: CASSIDRTLRAQYF.

This sequence joins TRBV25-1 and TRBJ2-3; TRBD1 matches at 7 bases. Germline-derived CDR1 and CDR2 are MGHDK and SYGVNS. The junction had 13 bases not matched to a gene; V was cut back by 3 bases and J by 1 base. This CDR3 is built from 18 residues. In nucleotides, the CDR3 is TGTGCCAGCAGTGACCCCCGCCGGGACAGTAAAGGCACAGATACGCAGTATTTT. Its translation: CASSDPRRDSKGTDTQYF. The complete variable domain, with remaining parts taken from reference TRBV25-1 and TRBJ2-3, reads EADIYQTPRYLVIGTGKKITLECSQTMGHDKMYWYQQDPGMELHLIHYSYGVNSTEKGDLSSESTVSRIRTEHFPLTLESARPSHTSQYLCASSDPRRDSKGTDTQYFGPGTRLTVL.

The V and J genes are TRBV1 and TRBJ2-2; the table names TRBD1, a call not compared with the DNA. TRBV1 is marked as a pseudogene. The CDR3 runs 15 residues. The CDR3 DNA sequence: TGCACCAGCAGCCCGGGACAGGGTGGCACCGGGGAGCTGTTTTTT. This translates into CTSSPGQGGTGELFF.

The rearrangement joins TRBV6-5 to TRBJ1-1, with a tentative D call TRBD1 (5 bases). Germline-derived CDR1 and CDR2 are MNHEY and SVGAGI. The ends were cut back, 6 bases at V and 8 bases at J, with 16 bases in the middle. The CDR3 runs to 13 residues. This CDR3 is CASRRPGTFEAFF. CDR3 DNA sequence: TGTGCCAGCAGAAGACCCGGGACTTTCGAAGCTTTCTTT.

CDR3 coding DNA: TGTGCCAGCAGTTCCATGGCCGGGTACGGTACGCAGTATTTT. It codes for CASSSMAGYGTQYF. V gene TRBV27 combines with J gene TRBJ2-3; D is uncertain. In germline, CDR1 is MNHEY, CDR2 SMNVEV (reference sequence). Trimming took 4 bases from V and 8 from J, leaving 16 bases between them. CDR3 length equals 14 residues.